The 32 T cell receptor beta chains reported below all come from one sample, sequenced in a study of T cells after yellow fever vaccination. MiXCR, applied by TCRdb to the 5' RACE reads, yields one record per CDR3 protein. Of 250,000 to 400,000 distinct CDR3 sequences listed, over 4% are singletons. The specimen comprised PBMCs, sampled 5 days after the yellow fever booster vaccination. These receptors were taken from a man between 18 and 35 years old who received the YFV17D yellow fever vaccine.

This clonotype was found many times. This rearrangement joins TRBV23-1 to TRBJ2-1; D is uncertain. TRBV23-1 is an ORF for which the function is uncertain. V dropped 6 bases and J dropped 14 bases, with 5 bases sitting between them. This CDR3 has 8 residues. Here the CDR3 DNA reads TGCGCCAGCAGCAAGGAGTTCTTC. It codes for CASSKEFF.

In its sample, this clonotype was seen a few times. The chain combines TRBV24-1 with TRBJ2-5; D uncertain. The CDR3 loop spans 14 amino acids. The V end lost 2 bases, the J end lost 0 bases, and 6 bases lay between the germline ends. In germline, CDR1 is KGHDR, CDR2 SFDVKD. The CDR3 protein is CATSDSDNQETQYF. The CDR3 DNA is TGTGCCACCAGTGATTCTGATAACCAAGAGACCCAGTACTTC.

The chain carries TRBV30 and TRBJ1-2; 9 positions match TRBD1. The germline gives CDR1 GTSNPN, CDR2 SVGIG (reference sequence). The CDR3 runs 13 residues. The trim removed 3 bases at V and 6 bases at J, leaving 5 bases unmatched. In nucleotides, the CDR3 is TGTGCCTGGAGCCAAACAGGGGGCAATGGCTACACCTTC. Protein: CAWSQTGGNGYTF.

The sample holds many counts of this clonotype. V usage is TRBV20-1 and J usage is TRBJ1-5; no definite D call. The germline V gene encodes CDR1 DFQATT and CDR2 SNEGSKA (reference sequence). Trimming cost V 3 bases and J 0 bases, with 12 bases left between them. The CDR3 totals 15 residues. The CDR3: CSASDVGNSNQPQHF. CDR3 nucleotides: TGCAGTGCTAGTGATGTGGGCAATAGCAATCAGCCCCAGCATTTT.

This clonotype turned up a few times. The chain is built from TRBV11-2 and TRBJ2-3; the D is unclear. CDR3 length equals 16 residues. The V gene's germline CDR1 is SGHAT and CDR2 FQNNGV. With 1 base removed from V and 0 bases from J, the gap between germline ends came to 11 bases. This CDR3 reads CASSLVLTASTDTQYF. CDR3 sequence (DNA): TGTGCCAGCAGCTTAGTGTTGACGGCTAGCACAGATACGCAGTATTTT.

This clonotype was observed a handful of times. The V gene is TRBV21-1, the J gene TRBJ1-2; TRBD1 is taken as the D call from the table, unchecked against the DNA. TRBV21-1 corresponds to a pseudogene. The CDR3 extends over 14 amino acids. DNA for the CDR3: TGTGCCAGCATGGGGACAGGGATTAACTATGGCTACACCTTC. Amino acid sequence: CASMGTGINYGYTF.

This chain joins TRBV5-1 and TRBJ2-3, with a weak D call TRBD2 (5 bases). The CDR3 is made up of 15 amino acids. Trimming stripped 6 bases from V and 4 bases from J, with 18 bases between. From germline, CDR1 is SGHRS and CDR2 YFSETQ. As DNA, the CDR3 is TGCGCCAGCATACCCGGGCATCTGGGAGCAGATACGCAGTATTTT. Translation gives CASIPGHLGADTQYF.

This clonotype was found many times. The rearrangement joins TRBV7-9 to TRBJ2-3, with TRBD1 matching over 9 bases. V lost 5 bases and J lost 3; bases outside the gene matches: 3. From germline, CDR1 is SEHNR and CDR2 FQNEAQ (reference sequence). This CDR3 region has 14 residues. CDR3 loop: CASSTGGATDTQYF. CDR3 bases: TGTGCCAGCAGCACAGGGGGCGCAACAGATACGCAGTATTTT.

This clonotype was counted ten times or more. The chain links TRBV9 to TRBJ1-1; D call uncertain. This CDR3 has 14 residues. V shed 4 bases and J shed 1 base, with 11 bases lying between them. Germline-derived CDR1 and CDR2 are SGDLS and YYNGEE. CDR3 coding DNA: TGTGCCAGCAGCACCGGACCGGCGAACACTGAAGCTTTCTTT. Translation: CASSTGPANTEAFF.

This clonotype was seen many times. The genes are TRBV12-3 or TRBV12-4 and TRBJ2-1, with 8 bases fitting TRBD2. V was pared by 7 bases and J by 2 bases, with 19 bases of the junction left unmatched. The CDR3 runs 19 residues. Here the CDR3 reads CASKPRPGGPNVTYNEQFF. The CDR3 DNA is TGTGCCAGCAAGCCCCGCCCGGGGGGGCCTAACGTTACCTACAATGAGCAGTTCTTC.

This clonotype was observed at least ten times. The chain combines TRBV4-1 with TRBJ1-5; TRBD1 is a possible D gene (6 bases). This CDR3 has 14 residues. V was clipped by 5 bases and J by 7 bases, with 15 bases between them. CDR1 and CDR2 from the germline V gene are MGHRA and YSYEKL. The CDR3 protein is CASSDGTLGQPQHF. As DNA, the CDR3 is TGCGCCAGCAGCGACGGGACATTGGGCCAGCCCCAGCATTTT.

This clonotype came up a few times. The chain carries TRBV6-6 and TRBJ1-2; a possible D gene is TRBD1 (6 bases). V lost 5 bases, J lost 6 bases, and 16 bases lay in between. This CDR3 spans 14 amino acids. CDR1 and CDR2 from the germline V gene are MNHNY and SVGAGI (reference sequence). DNA for the CDR3: TGTGCCAGCAGTCGAACACGGGACATCGATGGCTACACCTTC. Translation: CASSRTRDIDGYTF.

V gene TRBV20-1 combines with J gene TRBJ1-2, with 9 bases matching TRBD1. Unmatched junction bases numbered 5, after V lost 1 base and J lost 8 bases. Germline V gene data show CDR1 as DFQATT and CDR2 as SNEGSKA (reference sequence). The CDR3 is made up of 13 amino acids. The CDR3 DNA sequence: TGCAGTGCTAGAGCAACAGGGGGCTGGGGCTACACCTTC. Protein product: CSARATGGWGYTF.

This clonotype was observed at least ten times. The chain employs TRBV9 and TRBJ1-1, with no clear D. The CDR3 consists of 13 residues. Trimming cost V 4 bases and J 10 bases, with 17 bases left between them. The germline V gene encodes CDR1 SGDLS and CDR2 YYNGEE. The CDR3 DNA reads as TGTGCCAGCAGCCCTGGACCGTGGAACCCAGCTTTCTTT. It yields the protein CASSPGPWNPAFF.

This clonotype was seen many times. V usage is TRBV29-1 and J usage is TRBJ2-7; maybe TRBD2 (6 bases). Between the trimmed V and J ends, which lost 3 bases and 3 bases, there was a span of 12 bases. CDR1 and CDR2 (germline): SQVTM, ANQGSEA. The CDR3 runs 13 residues. CDR3: CSVEGPGGYEQYF. The CDR3 DNA sequence: TGCAGCGTTGAGGGTCCCGGGGGCTACGAGCAGTACTTC.

J is TRBJ2-3 and V is TRBV7-2; D is unresolved. The CDR3 is 15 amino acids. Trimming stripped 3 bases from V and 14 bases from J, with 24 bases between. The V gene's germline CDR1 is SGHTA and CDR2 FQGNSA. CDR3 residues: CASSFVRITDTQLYF. The CDR3 DNA sequence: TGTGCCAGCAGCTTTGTTAGAATTACAGATACGCAATTGTATTTT.

This clonotype showed up many times. The J gene is TRBJ2-5, the V gene TRBV9, with D unclear. This CDR3 is 14 amino acids long. The germline V gene encodes CDR1 SGDLS and CDR2 YYNGEE. Trimming shortened V by 0 bases and J by 0 bases, and 6 bases separated the two germline ends. In nucleotides, the CDR3 is TGTGCCAGCAGCGTAGAAGGGCACCAAGAGACCCAGTACTTC. This sequence encodes CASSVEGHQETQYF.

This clonotype was seen repeatedly, ten times or more. The chain carries TRBV6-5 and TRBJ1-4, with D unclear. Between the trimmed V and J ends, which lost 0 bases and 8 bases, there was a span of 4 bases. The germline V gene has CDR1 MNHEY and CDR2 SVGAGI. This CDR3 has 12 residues. CDR3 bases: TGTGCCAGCAGTTACTCGGGAGAAAAACTGTTTTTT. Protein product: CASSYSGEKLFF.

V gene TRBV7-9 combines with J gene TRBJ1-3; D is undetermined. This CDR3 contains 14 residues. The V gene's germline CDR1 is SEHNR and CDR2 FQNEAQ (reference sequence). Trimming removed 3 bases from V and 4 bases from J, with 10 bases in between. In DNA form, the CDR3 reads TGTGCCAGCAGCTTCCGGAGGGAAGGAAACACCATATATTTT. Translating gives CASSFRREGNTIYF.

This clonotype was counted many times. The V call is TRBV9, the J call TRBJ2-7; 9 positions agree with TRBD1. In germline, CDR1 is SGDLS, CDR2 YYNGEE. The V segment lost 3 bases and the J segment 0 bases; nucleotides outside the gene matches: 7. The CDR3 sequence is 16 residues long. CDR3 loop: CASSGPRDRVSYEQYV. In DNA, the CDR3 is TGTGCCAGCAGCGGGCCCCGGGACAGGGTCTCCTACGAGCAGTACGTC.

The genes are TRBV18 and TRBJ1-3; 7 bases map to TRBD1. The CDR3 is made up of 15 amino acids. J lost 3 bases, V lost 6 bases, and 8 bases had no gene match. In germline, CDR1 is KGHSH, CDR2 LQKENI. CDR3: CASSPRDSFGNTIYF. The CDR3 nucleotides read TGTGCCAGCTCCCCTCGGGACAGCTTTGGAAACACCATATATTTT. Filled out from reference TRBV18 and TRBJ1-3, the complete variable domain reads NAGVMQNPRHLVRRRGQEARLRCSPMKGHSHVYWYRQLPEEGLKFMVYLQKENIIDESGMPKERFSAEFPKEGPSILRIQQVVRGDSAAYFCASSPRDSFGNTIYFGEGSWLTVV.

There are a few counts of this clonotype. The V and J genes are TRBV12-3 or TRBV12-4 and TRBJ2-1; 12 nucleotides agree with TRBD1. V dropped 6 bases and J dropped 8; count of bases not matched to a gene: 11. CDR3 length: 16 residues. The CDR3: CASSRGRDRGLDEQFF. The CDR3 region has the DNA TGTGCCAGCAGCCGTGGCCGGGACAGGGGGCTCGATGAGCAGTTCTTC.

The CDR3 DNA follows: TGTGCCAGCAGCCAAGAAGGGGACAGGTCCGTCCTGACTTTC. Protein: CASSQEGDRSVLTF. V usage is TRBV4-2 and J usage is TRBJ2-6, with 8 bases matching TRBD1. J gave up 12 bases and V 0 bases, and 4 bases lay outside the gene matches. CDR1 and CDR2 from the germline V gene are LGHNA and YNFKEQ. This CDR3 region has 14 residues.

This clonotype was observed a handful of times. The V call is TRBV7-6, the J call TRBJ2-3; D may match TRBD1 or TRBD2 (5 bases each). V gave up 2 bases and J gave up 4 bases, with 10 bases separating them. This CDR3 has 14 amino acids. Germline V gene sequence: CDR1 SGHVS, CDR2 FNYEAQ. As DNA, the CDR3 is TGTGCCAGCAGCTTAAGAGGGGCTCCAGATACGCAGTATTTT. Translated: CASSLRGAPDTQYF.

This clonotype was seen at least ten times. The rearrangement uses TRBV5-1 and TRBJ2-3, with 7 nucleotides matching TRBD1. Trimming removed 3 bases from V and 2 bases from J; junction bases left unmatched: 6. CDR3 length: 15 residues. Germline assignment: CDR1 SGHRS and CDR2 YFSETQ. The chain's CDR3 is CASSSRGWATDTQYF. The CDR3 region has the DNA TGCGCCAGCAGCTCCAGGGGGTGGGCCACAGATACGCAGTATTTT.

The chain is built from TRBV14 and TRBJ1-1; D ambiguous. The CDR3 is 15 amino acids. CDR1 and CDR2 (germline): SGHDN, FVKESK. V lost 4 bases and J 6 bases, leaving 18 bases between the germline ends. The CDR3 loop is CASSLFDKTKAEAFF. CDR3 DNA sequence: TGTGCCAGCAGCCTATTTGACAAGACAAAGGCTGAAGCTTTCTTT.

V is TRBV10-2 and J is TRBJ1-2; D might be TRBD1 (5 bases). V was pared by 2 bases and J by 8 bases, with 12 bases between. The CDR3 totals 13 residues. CDR1 is WSHSY and CDR2 is SAAADI in the germline V gene. The CDR3 DNA reads as TGCGCCAGCAGTGAGCCGCCCTGGGGCGGCTACACCTTC. This encodes CASSEPPWGGYTF.

The sample holds a few counts of this clonotype. The chain links TRBV6-6 to TRBJ2-6; tentative D call: TRBD2 (6 bases). Germline loops: CDR1 MNHNY, CDR2 SVGAGI (reference sequence). The CDR3 totals 15 residues. Trimming pared 2 bases from V and 4 bases from J, leaving 9 bases between. The CDR3 is CASSYRGTGANVLTF. The CDR3 region has the DNA TGTGCCAGCAGTTACCGGGGGACCGGGGCCAACGTCCTGACTTTC.

This clonotype came up a few times. The V call is TRBV28, the J call TRBJ2-4; a possible D gene is TRBD2 (6 bases). V was shortened by 6 bases and J by 6 bases, with 9 bases between the two germline ends. CDR3 size: 12 residues. Per germline, CDR1 MDHEN and CDR2 SYDVKM. CDR3 region: CASSPEGNIQYF. CDR3 coding DNA: TGTGCCAGCAGCCCGGAGGGAAACATTCAGTACTTC.

The rearrangement links TRBV27 to TRBJ1-5; 7 nucleotides align to TRBD1. The length of the CDR3 is 14 residues. The junction had 3 bases not matched to a gene; V was cut back by 2 bases and J by 5 bases. Germline V gene data show CDR1 as MNHEY and CDR2 as SMNVEV (reference sequence). Here the CDR3 reads CASSLRDRDQPQHF. For the CDR3, the DNA is TGTGCCAGCAGTTTACGAGACAGGGATCAGCCCCAGCATTTT.

The chain is built from TRBV5-1 and TRBJ1-1; 7 bases agree with TRBD1. The CDR3 has 16 residues. V dropped 0 bases and J dropped 3; count of bases not matched to a gene: 8. In germline, CDR1 is SGHRS, CDR2 YFSETQ. As DNA, the CDR3 is TGCGCCAGCAGCTTGGGACAGGGTTTTTTGGACACTGAAGCTTTCTTT. Protein: CASSLGQGFLDTEAFF.

The rearrangement uses TRBV28 and TRBJ1-6, with D possibly matching TRBD1 (6 bases). V was clipped by 5 bases and J by 7 bases, with 21 bases between them. There are 17 residues in the CDR3. Germline V gene lookup returns CDR1 MDHEN and CDR2 SYDVKM. CDR3 DNA: TGTGCCAGCAGTCTACTAGGCGGGAGGGGGTGGAATTCACCCCTCCACTTT. Protein sequence: CASSLLGGRGWNSPLHF.